The source of this TCR beta chain is a study of cytomegalovirus exposure and HLA in healthy donors. Overall study results and limits: The classifier reportedly diagnosed cytomegalovirus status with high sensitivity and specificity. In a later analysis, DRB1 alleles had the most associated TCRs; HLA-C alleles the fewest.

A multiplex PCR was run with 60 Vbeta primers and 13 Jbeta primers. Measured with immunoSEQ multiplex PCR; TCRdb has only the in-frame clones, and not every one. This sample carries 35,000 to 55,000 clones, 51% of them seen once, and the ten largest clones take about 6.3%. This CDR3 contains 13 residues. Per germline, CDR1 SNHLY and CDR2 FYNNEI. Trimming removed 7 bases from V and 5 bases from J; junction bases left unmatched: 5. Samples came from healthy bone marrow donors. Concerning this clone: The antigen is unknown.

This chain connects TRBV2 to TRBJ1-5, with 7 bases matching TRBD1. Sequenced: PBMCs. The receptor comes from a man aged 55 to 69 in good health and CMV-seronegative. CDR3 nucleotides: TGTGCCAGCACAAGGGACAGCGATCAGCCCCAGCATTTT. Translated: CASTRDSDQPQHF.